This T cell receptor beta chain was recorded in a study of vaccination and CD4 T cells after COVID-19. Whole-study context: Overlapping spike peptides of SARS-CoV-2, HCoV-NL63, HCoV-OC43 and HCoV-229E stimulated the cells.

Treatment reported: roughly 10-day PBMC culture with coronavirus spike peptide pools or control peptides (ViraFEST assay). Gathering of the CD4+ T cells, from the unexposed donor, took place before the COVID-19 pandemic (2011-2018). Looked up from germline, CDR1 is SGHTA and CDR2 is FQGTGA. The J segment lost 2 bases and the V segment lost 5 bases, leaving 5 bases of the junction unmatched. The CDR3 is 16 residues long. This clonotype was observed a few times. The antigen is unknown. The assay that was used to sequence DNA from cultured CD4+ T cells was the Oncomine TCR Beta short-read assay. MiXCR, applied by TCRdb to the PCR reads, yields one record per CDR3 protein. In the table there are approximately 1,200 distinct CDR3 sequences, about 15% of which are singletons.

The chain joins TRBV7-3 to TRBJ2-6; 8 nucleotides line up with TRBD1. The sequencing sample was made of CD4+ T cells from blood, cultured in vitro. The TCR comes from a human donor in good health. CDR3 sequence: CASSPRTGPGANVLTF. The CDR3 coding sequence is TGTGCCAGCAGCCCGAGGACAGGGCCTGGGGCCAACGTCCTGACTTTC.